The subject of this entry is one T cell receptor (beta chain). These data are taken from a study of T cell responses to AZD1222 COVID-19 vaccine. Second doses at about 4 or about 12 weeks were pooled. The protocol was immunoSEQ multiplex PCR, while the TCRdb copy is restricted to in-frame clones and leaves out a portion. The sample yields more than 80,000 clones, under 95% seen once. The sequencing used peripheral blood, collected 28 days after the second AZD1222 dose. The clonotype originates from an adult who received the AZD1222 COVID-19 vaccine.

This chain's CDR3 is CASSPPGGVWAYEQYF. As DNA, the CDR3 is TGTGCCAGCAGCCCCCCTGGTGGAGTTTGGGCCTACGAGCAGTACTTC. The genes are TRBV7-9 and TRBJ2-7, with no clear D. V was trimmed by 5 bases and J by 2 bases, leaving 19 bases between them. Looked up from germline, CDR1 is SEHNR and CDR2 is FQNEAQ (reference sequence). The length of the CDR3 is 16 residues. Full variable domain (rest looked up from reference TRBV7-9 and TRBJ2-7): DTGVSQNPRHKITKRGQNVTFRCDPISEHNRLYWYRQTLGQGPEFLTYFQNEAQLEKSRLLSDRFSAERPKGSFSTLEIQRTEQGDSAMYLCASSPPGGVWAYEQYFGPGTRLTVT.